The subject of this entry is one T cell receptor beta chain. Its antigen remains unidentified. As an off-target read in a library built for alpha chains, this beta chain has a frequency of little significance. The length of the CDR3 is 17 residues. Trimming shortened V by 2 bases and J by 3 bases, and 17 bases separated the two germline ends. CDR1 is SNHLY and CDR2 is FYNNEI in the germline V gene. Using its own MiXCR run on the 5' RACE reads, TCRdb lists one record per CDR3 protein. The data show fewer than 10,000 distinct CDR3 sequences, around 7% seen once. Time point described: sample taken at primary tumor resection. Extraction of whole RNA from tumor, nontumor lung or frozen PBMC preceded unsorted sequencing. This record comes from a study of spatial heterogeneity in lung cancer. Looking at the study overall: Detected beta-chain sequences consistently exceeded alpha-chain sequences. Strongly correlated with TCR transcript counts in tumor regions was a T cell module score, which was a transcriptional module score calculated from matched bulk RNA-seq.

General study findings and limits: Ubiquitous and regional nonsynonymous mutations were each tracked by the matching count of ubiquitous or regional expanded TCRs. Mutation tallies in tumors tracked expanded intratumoral alpha and beta TCR counts.

The sequencing used lung tumor tissue, collected at surgery. The source is a female donor with early-stage non-small cell lung cancer. V gene TRBV2 combines with J gene TRBJ2-4, with D perhaps matching TRBD2 (5 bases). The CDR3: CASSERSGYFGKNIQYF. The CDR3 DNA is TGTGCCAGCAGTGAAAGGTCGGGGTATTTCGGCAAAAACATTCAGTACTTC.